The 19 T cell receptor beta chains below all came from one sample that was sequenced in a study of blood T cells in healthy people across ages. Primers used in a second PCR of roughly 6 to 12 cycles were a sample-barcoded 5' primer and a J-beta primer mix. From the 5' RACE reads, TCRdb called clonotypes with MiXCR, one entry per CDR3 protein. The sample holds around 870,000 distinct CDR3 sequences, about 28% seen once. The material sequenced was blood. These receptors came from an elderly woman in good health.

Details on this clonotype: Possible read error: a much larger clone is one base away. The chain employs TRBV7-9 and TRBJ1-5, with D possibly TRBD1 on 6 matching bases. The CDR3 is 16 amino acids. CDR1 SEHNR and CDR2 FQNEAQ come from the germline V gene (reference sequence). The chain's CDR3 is CASSPTLCRGKQPQHF. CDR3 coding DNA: TGTGCCAGCAGCCCTACCCTATGCAGGGGCAAGCAGCCCCAGCATTTT.

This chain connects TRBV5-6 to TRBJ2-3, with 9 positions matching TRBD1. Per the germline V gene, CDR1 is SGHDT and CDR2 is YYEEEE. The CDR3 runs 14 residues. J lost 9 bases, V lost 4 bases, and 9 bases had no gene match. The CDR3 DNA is TGTGCCAGCAGCGGGGGGACAGGGAAGGTCACGCAGTATTTT. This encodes CASSGGTGKVTQYF. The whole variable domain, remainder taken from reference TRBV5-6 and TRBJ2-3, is DAGVTQSPTHLIKTRGQQVTLRCSPKSGHDTVSWYQQALGQGPQFIFQYYEEEERQRGNFPDRFSGHQFPNYSSELNVNALLLGDSALYLCASSGGTGKVTQYFGPGTRLTVL.

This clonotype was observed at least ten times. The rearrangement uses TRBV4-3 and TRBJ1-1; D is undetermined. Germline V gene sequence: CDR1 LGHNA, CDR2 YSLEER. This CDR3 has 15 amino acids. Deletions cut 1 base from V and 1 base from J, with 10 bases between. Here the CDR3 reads CASSQVYRQNTEAFF. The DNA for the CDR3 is TGCGCCAGCAGCCAAGTTTATAGGCAGAACACTGAAGCTTTCTTT.

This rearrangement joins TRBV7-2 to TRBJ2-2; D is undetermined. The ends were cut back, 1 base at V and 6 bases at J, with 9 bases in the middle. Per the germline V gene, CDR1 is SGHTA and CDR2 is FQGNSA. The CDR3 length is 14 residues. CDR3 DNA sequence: TGTGCCAGCAGCTTAGAAGGAAGTTCCGGGGAGCTGTTTTTT. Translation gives CASSLEGSSGELFF.

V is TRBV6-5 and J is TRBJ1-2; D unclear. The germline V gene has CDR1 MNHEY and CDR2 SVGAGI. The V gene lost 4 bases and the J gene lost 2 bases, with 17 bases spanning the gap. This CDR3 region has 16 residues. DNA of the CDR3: TGTGCCAGCAGTTCGGGCGTCAGCTCCTTGAACTATGGCTACACCTTC. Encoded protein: CASSSGVSSLNYGYTF.

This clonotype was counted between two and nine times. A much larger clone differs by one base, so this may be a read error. CDR3 region: CASSQPKSSYNGQFF. Written as DNA, the CDR3 is TGTGCCAGCAGTCAACCTAAGAGCTCCTACAATGGGCAGTTCTTC. This sequence joins TRBV12-3 or TRBV12-4 and TRBJ2-1; the D is unclear. This CDR3 has 15 amino acids.

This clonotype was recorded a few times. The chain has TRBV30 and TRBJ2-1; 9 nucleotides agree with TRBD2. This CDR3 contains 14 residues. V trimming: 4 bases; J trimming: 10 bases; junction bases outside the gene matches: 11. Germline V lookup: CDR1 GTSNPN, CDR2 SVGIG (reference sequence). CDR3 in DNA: TGTGCCTGGACGACGGGGACTAGCAGCACCGAGCAGTTCTTC. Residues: CAWTTGTSSTEQFF. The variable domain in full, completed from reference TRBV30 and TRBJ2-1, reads SQTIHQWPATLVQPVGSPLSLECTVEGTSNPNLYWYRQAAGRGLQLLFYSVGIGQISSEVPQNLSASRPQDRQFILSSKKLLLSDSGFYLCAWTTGTSSTEQFFGPGTRLTVL.

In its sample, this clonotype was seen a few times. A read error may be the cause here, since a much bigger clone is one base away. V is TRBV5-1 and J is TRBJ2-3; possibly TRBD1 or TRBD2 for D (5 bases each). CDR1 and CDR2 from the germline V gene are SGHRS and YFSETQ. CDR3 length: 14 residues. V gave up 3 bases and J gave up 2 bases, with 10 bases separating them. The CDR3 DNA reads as TGCGCCAGCAGCTGGGATGGGACCACAGATACGCAGTATTTT. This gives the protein CASSWDGTTDTQYF.

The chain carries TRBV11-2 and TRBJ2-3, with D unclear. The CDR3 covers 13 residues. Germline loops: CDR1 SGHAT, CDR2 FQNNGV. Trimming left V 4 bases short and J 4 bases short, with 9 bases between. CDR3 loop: CASSSVTADTQYF. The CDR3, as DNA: TGTGCCAGCAGCTCAGTCACGGCAGATACGCAGTATTTT.

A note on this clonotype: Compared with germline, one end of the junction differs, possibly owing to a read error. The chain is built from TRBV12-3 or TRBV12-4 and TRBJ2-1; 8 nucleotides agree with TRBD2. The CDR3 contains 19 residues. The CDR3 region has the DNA TGTGCCAGCAGTGCCGGGGGGCGGGGGGTCCGTGCTTCCTGCAATGAGCAGTTCTTC. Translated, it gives CASSAGGRGVRASCNEQFF.

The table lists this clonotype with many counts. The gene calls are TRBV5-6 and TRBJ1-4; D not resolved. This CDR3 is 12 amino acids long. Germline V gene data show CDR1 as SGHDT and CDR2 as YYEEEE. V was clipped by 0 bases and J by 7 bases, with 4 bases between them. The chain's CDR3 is CASSLGVEKLFF. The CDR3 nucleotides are TGTGCCAGCAGCTTGGGGGTTGAAAAACTGTTTTTT. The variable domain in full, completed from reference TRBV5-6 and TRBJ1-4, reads DAGVTQSPTHLIKTRGQQVTLRCSPKSGHDTVSWYQQALGQGPQFIFQYYEEEERQRGNFPDRFSGHQFPNYSSELNVNALLLGDSALYLCASSLGVEKLFFGSGTQLSVL.

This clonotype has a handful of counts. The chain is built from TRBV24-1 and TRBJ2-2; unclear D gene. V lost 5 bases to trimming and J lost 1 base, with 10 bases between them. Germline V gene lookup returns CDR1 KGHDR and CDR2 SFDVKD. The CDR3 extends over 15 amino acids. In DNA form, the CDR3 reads TGTGCCACCAGTGGGAGTAACCTGAACACCGGGGAGCTGTTTTTT. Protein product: CATSGSNLNTGELFF.

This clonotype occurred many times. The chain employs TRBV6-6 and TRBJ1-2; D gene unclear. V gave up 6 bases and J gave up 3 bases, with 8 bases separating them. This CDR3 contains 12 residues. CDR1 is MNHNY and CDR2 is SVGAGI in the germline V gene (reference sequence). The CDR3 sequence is CASRMGDYGYTF. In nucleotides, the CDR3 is TGTGCCAGCAGAATGGGAGACTATGGCTACACCTTC.

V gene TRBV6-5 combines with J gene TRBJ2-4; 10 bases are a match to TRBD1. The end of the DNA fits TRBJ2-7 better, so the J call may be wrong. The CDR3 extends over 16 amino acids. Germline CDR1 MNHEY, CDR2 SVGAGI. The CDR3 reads CASSPKFGTGAYEQYF. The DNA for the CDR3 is TGTGCCAGCAGTCCGAAGTTTGGGACAGGGGCGTACGAGCAGTACTTC.

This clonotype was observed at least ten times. CDR3 DNA: TGTGCCAGCAGCTACCTCAGGAACGAGCAGTACTTC. The encoded protein is CASSYLRNEQYF. The gene calls are TRBV5-5 and TRBJ2-7; D remains unclear. The CDR3 contains 12 residues. With 3 bases removed from V and 5 bases from J, the gap between germline ends came to 9 bases. Looked up from germline, CDR1 is SGHKS and CDR2 is YYEKEE (reference sequence).

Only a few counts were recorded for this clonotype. CDR3 in amino acids: CASSPRLSSYNSPLHF. Here the CDR3 DNA reads TGTGCCAGCAGCCCGCGGCTGAGCTCCTATAATTCACCCCTCCACTTT. The gene calls are TRBV7-2 and TRBJ1-6, with D hard to call. Germline V lookup: CDR1 SGHTA, CDR2 FQGNSA. This CDR3 has 16 residues. V lost 5 bases and J 0 bases, leaving 11 bases between the germline ends.

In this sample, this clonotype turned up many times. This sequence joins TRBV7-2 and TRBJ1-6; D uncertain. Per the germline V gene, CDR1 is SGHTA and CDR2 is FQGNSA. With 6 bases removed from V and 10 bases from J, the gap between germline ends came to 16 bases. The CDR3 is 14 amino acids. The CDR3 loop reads CASSEGGFRSPLHF. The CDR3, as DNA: TGTGCCAGCAGTGAGGGTGGGTTTAGATCACCCCTCCACTTT.

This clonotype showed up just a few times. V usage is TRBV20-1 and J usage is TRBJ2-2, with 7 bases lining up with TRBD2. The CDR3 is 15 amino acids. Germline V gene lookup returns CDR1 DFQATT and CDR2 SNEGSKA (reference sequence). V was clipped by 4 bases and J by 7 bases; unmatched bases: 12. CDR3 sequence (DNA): TGCAGTGCTACCGCTTTTGGGGGGGATGTCGGGGAGCTGTTTTTT. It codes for CSATAFGGDVGELFF.

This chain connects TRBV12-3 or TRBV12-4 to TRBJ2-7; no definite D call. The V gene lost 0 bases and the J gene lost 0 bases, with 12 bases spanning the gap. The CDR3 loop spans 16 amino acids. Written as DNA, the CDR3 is TGTGCCAGCAGTTTAGCGCGTGGCTTCAACTCCTACGAGCAGTACTTC. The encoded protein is CASSLARGFNSYEQYF.